These T cell receptor beta chains were read from a single sample in a study of blood T cell repertoires in COVID-19. Libraries were prepared by immunoSEQ multiplex PCR; TCRdb keeps only in-frame clonotypes and omits some of them. The data hold roughly 260,000 clones, with 85% to 90% observed a single time. The sequenced material came from peripheral blood. All receptors derive from a woman between 40 and 55 years old with acute or convalescent COVID-19. CDR3s include the opening cysteine and the closing phenylalanine or tryptophan. The D gene is left open where the match is weak. Where a row states a size, it is once, few, many or the class of an expanded clone; other rows omit it.

V gene	clone size	D gene	J gene	CDR3 protein	CDR3 DNA
TRBV12-3/TRBV12-4	-	-	TRBJ2-3	CASSYRESTQYF	TGTGCCAGCAGTTACAGGGAAAGTACGCAGTATTTT
TRBV3-1/TRBV3-2	once	TRBD1	TRBJ1-1	CASSPGTGDTEAFF	TGTGCCAGCAGCCCCGGGACAGGCGACACTGAAGCTTTCTTT
TRBV14	-	-	TRBJ2-5	CASSQSGWGRAQTQYF	TGTGCCAGCAGCCAAAGCGGGTGGGGCAGGGCACAGACCCAGTACTTC
TRBV12-5	-	-	TRBJ1-5	CASGLVRQVNQPQHF	TGTGCTAGTGGTTTGGTACGCCAGGTCAATCAGCCCCAGCATTTT
TRBV7-9	-	-	TRBJ1-2	CASSVGAGGYTF	TGTGCCAGCAGTGTGGGCGCGGGTGGCTACACCTTC
TRBV19	-	-	TRBJ1-1	CASNPPRRPRDEAFF	TGTGCCAGTAACCCCCCCCGCAGGCCTCGGGATGAAGCTTTCTTT
TRBV6-5	-	-	TRBJ1-1	CASSQGENTEAFF	TGTGCCAGCAGCCAAGGGGAGAACACTGAAGCTTTCTTT
TRBV15	few	TRBD1	TRBJ1-2	CATTGQGLNYGYTF	TGTGCCACCACAGGACAGGGGCTCAACTATGGCTACACCTTC
TRBV10-3	-	-	TRBJ2-3	CAISESGRTDTQYF	TGTGCCATCAGTGAGTCCGGCAGGACAGATACGCAGTATTTT
TRBV27	-	TRBD1	TRBJ1-6	CASSFGTGGSPLHF	TGTGCCAGCAGTTTCGGGACAGGGGGTTCACCCCTCCACTTT
TRBV18	-	-	TRBJ2-2	CASSPLVRGNTGELFF	TGTGCCAGCTCACCGCTCGTCCGGGGGAACACCGGGGAGCTGTTTTTT
TRBV6-5	-	TRBD1	TRBJ1-1	CASQSTGVGNTEAFF	TGTGCCAGCCAATCCACAGGGGTTGGAAACACTGAAGCTTTCTTT
TRBV6-5	-	TRBD1	TRBJ1-4	CASSSGGPNEKLFF	TGTGCCAGCAGTTCAGGGGGGCCTAATGAAAAACTGTTTTTT
TRBV11-2	-	TRBD1	TRBJ1-2	CASSLGVGQGQHGYTF	TGTGCCAGCAGCTTAGGTGTTGGACAGGGGCAACATGGCTACACCTTC
TRBV15	-	-	TRBJ1-5	CATSRGEGQGQPQHF	TGTGCCACCAGCAGAGGGGAGGGTCAGGGCCAGCCCCAGCATTTT
TRBV5-6	once	TRBD2	TRBJ2-3	CASSFITSGASTDTQYF	TGTGCCAGCAGCTTTATTACTAGCGGGGCCAGCACAGATACGCAGTATTTT
TRBV7-9	-	-	TRBJ1-3	CASSGSGGISGNTIYF	TGTGCCAGCAGCGGCTCGGGCGGGATCTCTGGAAACACCATATATTTT
TRBV19	-	-	TRBJ1-5	CASSMRDDQPQHF	TGTGCCAGTAGTATGCGGGATGATCAGCCCCAGCATTTT
TRBV11-1	-	-	TRBJ2-5	CASSARETQYF	TGTGCCAGCAGCGCCCGGGAGACCCAGTACTTC
TRBV30	-	TRBD1	TRBJ2-1	CAWSTLTWTGRSYNEQFF	TGTGCCTGGAGTACTTTAACTTGGACAGGGCGCTCCTACAATGAGCAGTTCTTC
TRBV28	-	-	TRBJ1-1	CASSHAGAEAFF	TGTGCCAGCAGCCATGCGGGCGCTGAAGCTTTCTTT
TRBV6-5	-	TRBD1	TRBJ1-2	CASSYSTGKDGYTF	TGTGCCAGCAGTTACTCGACAGGGAAGGATGGCTACACCTTC
TRBV4-1	-	-	TRBJ2-6	CASSQAHLRVVSGANVLTF	TGCGCCAGCAGCCAAGCCCACCTCCGGGTCGTCTCTGGGGCCAACGTCCTGACTTTC
TRBV9	-	TRBD2	TRBJ2-1	CASSVRLAGGDNEQFF	TGTGCCAGCAGCGTGCGACTAGCGGGGGGTGACAATGAGCAGTTCTTC
TRBV11-3	-	-	TRBJ2-1	CASSKSHPGQVFYNEQFF	TGTGCCAGCAGCAAGAGCCATCCAGGGCAGGTTTTCTACAATGAGCAGTTCTTC
TRBV6-1	once	-	TRBJ1-5	CASSVPPGVSNQPQHF	TGTGCCAGCAGTGTCCCTCCGGGGGTAAGCAATCAGCCCCAGCATTTT
TRBV6-2/TRBV6-3	-	TRBD1	TRBJ2-5	CASSWDRGRWDQYF	TGTGCCAGCAGTTGGGACAGAGGAAGATGGGACCAGTACTTC
TRBV10-2	once	TRBD1	TRBJ1-2	CASSDRGQGYGYTF	TGCGCCAGCAGTGATCGAGGACAGGGGTACGGCTACACCTTC
TRBV10-1	-	-	TRBJ1-1	CASSDSGHGNTEAFF	TGCGCCAGCAGTGATTCGGGACATGGGAACACTGAAGCTTTCTTT
TRBV11-2	few	TRBD1	TRBJ2-3	CASSFAGQGADTQYF	TGTGCCAGCAGCTTCGCGGGACAGGGGGCCGATACGCAGTATTTT
TRBV19	-	-	TRBJ1-5	CASSQGGEKFQPQHF	TGTGCCAGTAGCCAGGGCGGAGAGAAATTTCAGCCCCAGCATTTT
TRBV10-1	-	-	TRBJ1-1	CASSDSTGAREAFF	TGCGCCAGCAGTGACTCGACGGGTGCTCGGGAAGCTTTCTTT
TRBV19	-	-	TRBJ1-1	CASSRGGVSGEAFF	TGTGCCAGTAGCCGAGGGGGGGTGTCGGGTGAAGCTTTCTTT
TRBV7-7	few	-	TRBJ2-1	CASSPGRRVSYNEQFF	TGTGCCAGCAGCCCTGGTCGGCGGGTTTCCTACAATGAGCAGTTCTTC
TRBV3-1/TRBV3-2	-	TRBD2	TRBJ2-1	CASSQDGGAYNEQFF	TGTGCCAGCAGCCAAGACGGGGGGGCCTACAATGAGCAGTTCTTC
TRBV30	-	TRBD1	TRBJ1-1	CAWSEPGQGSYTEAFF	TGTGCCTGGAGTGAACCGGGACAGGGATCATACACTGAAGCTTTCTTT
TRBV19	-	-	TRBJ1-1	CASSPRTELNTEAFF	TGTGCCAGTAGTCCTCGGACAGAGCTGAACACTGAAGCTTTCTTT
TRBV4-1	-	TRBD1	TRBJ1-2	CASSHFKTGNYGYTF	TGCGCCAGCAGCCACTTCAAGACAGGGAACTATGGCTACACCTTC
TRBV7-8	-	-	TRBJ1-1	CASSLVQGNTEAFF	TGTGCCAGCAGCTTAGTTCAGGGTAACACTGAAGCTTTCTTT
TRBV11-2	-	TRBD1	TRBJ1-1	CASSLDSGTVNTEAFF	TGTGCCAGCAGCTTAGATTCTGGGACAGTGAACACTGAAGCTTTCTTT
TRBV5-1	-	-	TRBJ1-1	CASSLTGTEAFF	TGCGCCAGCAGCTTAACAGGGACTGAAGCTTTCTTT
TRBV6-4	few	TRBD1	TRBJ1-2	CASSDSEGGGYGYTF	TGTGCCAGCAGTGACTCAGAAGGGGGCGGCTATGGCTACACCTTC
TRBV6-6	once	-	TRBJ2-3	CASRLKTDAQYF	TGTGCCAGCAGGCTAAAGACAGACGCGCAGTATTTT
TRBV5-1	once	TRBD1	TRBJ1-1	CASSRGPGQGSPEAFF	TGCGCCAGCAGCAGGGGGCCGGGACAGGGGTCCCCTGAAGCTTTCTTT